This T cell receptor beta chain appears in the sequencing data of a study of T-cell memory formation after mild COVID-19. CDR3 length equals 15 residues. The V gene end was trimmed by 6 bases and the J gene end by 8 bases; junction bases not matched to a gene: 12. Germline values: CDR1 MNHEY, CDR2 SVGEGT. TCR alpha and TCR beta cDNA libraries carrying sample barcodes and UMIs were produced by 5'RACE using constant-segment primers. One entry per CDR3 protein, called by TCRdb with MiXCR from the 5' RACE reads. The repertoire has 200,000 to 250,000 distinct CDR3 sequences, roughly 10% of them found once; the top ten carry around 20%. The study's findings and limits: Some SARS-CoV-2-responding clones were already detected in memory before infection. Later expanders leaned CD4+, whereas day 15 to 85 contracting clones were balanced CD4/CD8.

As concerns this clonotype: Its antigen is unidentified.

This TCR derives from a man aged 18 to 30 who had mild COVID-19 (a few samples of this study predate the infection). Cell type and time point are not known. Material: PBMCs or a T cell subset sorted from them (not recorded which). The genes are TRBV6-2 or TRBV6-3 and TRBJ2-1, with TRBD2 matching 8 bases. CDR3 residues: CASSPSGGGRYEQFF. CDR3 bases: TGTGCCAGCAGCCCAAGCGGGGGTGGTAGGTATGAGCAGTTCTTC.